The T cell receptor (beta chain) under discussion was sequenced for a study of blood T cell repertoires in COVID-19. Whole-study context: The origin of the acute and convalescent COVID-19 samples was the United States, Italy and Spain. T cells, B-cell-depleted T cells, or PBMCs provided the cDNA or gDNA that served as material.

In the original analysis: Amplification of reference gene primers was used by the study to estimate nucleated cell counts. Using immunoSEQ multiplex PCR, the repertoire was profiled, and TCRdb retains in-frame clones only, with some absent. The DNA gave D and trimming, while V, J and clone size come from that table. Seen here are 260,000 or so clones, roughly 88% observed once, and the top ten hold less than 10%. From germline, CDR1 is LGHDT and CDR2 YNNKEL (reference sequence). After removal of 3 bases from V and 2 bases from J, the junction contained 19 bases not matched to a gene. The length of the CDR3 is 19 residues.

Sequences were obtained from peripheral blood. This chain links TRBV3-1 (or the pseudogene TRBV3-2) with TRBJ2-7; the match to TRBD1 covers 7 bases. The TCR was taken from a man aged 18 to 29 with active or convalescent COVID-19. Here the CDR3 reads CASSHAEISQTGPTYEQYF. CDR3 DNA: TGTGCCAGCAGCCACGCCGAGATCAGCCAGACAGGGCCCACCTACGAGCAGTACTTC.